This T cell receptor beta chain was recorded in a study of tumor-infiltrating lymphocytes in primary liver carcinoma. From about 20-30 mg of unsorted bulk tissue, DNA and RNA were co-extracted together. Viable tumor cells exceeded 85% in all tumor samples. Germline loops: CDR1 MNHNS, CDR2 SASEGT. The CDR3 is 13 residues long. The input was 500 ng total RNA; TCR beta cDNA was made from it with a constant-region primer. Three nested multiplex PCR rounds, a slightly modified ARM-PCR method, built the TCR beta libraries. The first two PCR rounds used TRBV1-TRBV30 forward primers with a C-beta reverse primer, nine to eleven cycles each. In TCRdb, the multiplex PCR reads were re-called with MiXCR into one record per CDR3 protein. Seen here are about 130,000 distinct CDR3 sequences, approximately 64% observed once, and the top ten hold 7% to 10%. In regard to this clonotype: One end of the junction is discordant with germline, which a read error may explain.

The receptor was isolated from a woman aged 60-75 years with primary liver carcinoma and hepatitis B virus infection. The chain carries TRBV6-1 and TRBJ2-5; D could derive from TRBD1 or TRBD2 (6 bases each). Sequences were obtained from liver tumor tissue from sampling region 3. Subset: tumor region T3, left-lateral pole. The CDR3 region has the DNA TGTGCCGGCAGTGTCGGGGGCAGGGAGACCCAGTACTTC. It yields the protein CAGSVGGRETQYF.